This entry lists 28 T cell receptor beta chains sequenced from one sample in a study of tissue T cells after allogeneic stem cell transplantation (dated by TCRdb to 2021 to 2024). The time point label for this specimen denotes: human tissue collected at research (rapid) autopsy. Library method: the immunoSEQ multiplex PCR assay. The source is immuneACCESS, and TCRdb retained only in-frame sequences with V and J called. Part of the clones is not carried over; for the studies checked, unresolved V genes explain less than half of this, and the remainder is unexplained. The sample data list about 9,800 clones, and approximately 65% of these were observed just once. In total, the top ten clones hold more than 25% of the sample. The sample here was tissue from the stomach, taken at autopsy. These TCRs come from a male donor at least 60 years old with lung cancer.

The chain is built from TRBV28 and TRBJ2-6, with D perhaps TRBD2 (5 bases). This CDR3 has 16 residues. V was pared by 6 bases and J by 0 bases, with 12 bases between. Per the germline V gene, CDR1 is MDHEN and CDR2 is SYDVKM. The CDR3 DNA reads as TGTGCCAGCAGACTAGACGGAAGCTCTGGGGCCAACGTCCTGACTTTC. It translates to CASRLDGSSGANVLTF.

The chain employs TRBV12-5 and TRBJ1-3, with 12 nucleotides matching TRBD1. CDR3 size: 21 residues. Trimming took 1 base from V and 4 from J; bases not matched to a gene: 17. Germline V gene data show CDR1 as LGHNT and CDR2 as FRNRAP. As DNA, the CDR3 is TGTGCTAGTGGTTTGGACCTCTCCGGGACAGGGGGCGCCCCGGGGGGAAACACCATATATTTT. Translation: CASGLDLSGTGGAPGGNTIYF.

The genes are TRBV3-1 (or the pseudogene TRBV3-2) and TRBJ2-7; 12 bases match TRBD2. This CDR3 is built from 16 residues. Germline CDR1 reads LGHDT; CDR2 reads YNNKEL (reference sequence). After removal of 2 bases from V and 3 bases from J, the junction contained 5 bases not matched to a gene. The CDR3 coding sequence is TGTGCCAGCAGCCAACAGACTAGCGGGAGTTACTACGAGCAGTACTTC. Translation gives CASSQQTSGSYYEQYF.

The chain combines TRBV19 with TRBJ1-6; 7 positions agree with TRBD1. J lost 7 bases, V lost 7 bases, and 13 bases had no gene match. Germline CDR1 is LNHDA and CDR2 is SQIVND (reference sequence). The length of the CDR3 is 16 residues. CDR3 amino acids: CASTPSEGATNSPLHF. DNA for the CDR3: TGTGCCAGTACCCCATCGGAGGGGGCAACGAATTCACCCCTCCACTTT.

The V and J genes are TRBV5-1 and TRBJ2-3, with D perhaps matching TRBD1 or TRBD2 (6 bases each). Germline V gives CDR1 SGHRS, CDR2 YFSETQ. The V end lost 0 bases, the J end lost 0 bases, and 8 bases lay between the germline ends. This CDR3 contains 15 residues. CDR3 in DNA: TGCGCCAGCAGCTTGGGGGGGGCCAGCACAGATACGCAGTATTTT. Its protein is CASSLGGASTDTQYF.

V and J are TRBV18 and TRBJ1-1; tentative D call: TRBD1 (5 bases). The CDR3 length is 14 residues. Germline V lookup: CDR1 KGHSH, CDR2 LQKENI. Trimming took off 3 bases at V and 1 base at J, with 9 bases between the two ends. CDR3 sequence: CASSPGTENTEAFF. DNA for the CDR3: TGTGCCAGCTCACCCGGGACGGAGAACACTGAAGCTTTCTTT.

This clone was seen a single time. The chain uses TRBV11-2 and TRBJ2-3; a possible D gene is TRBD2 (6 bases). This CDR3 is built from 18 residues. Germline assignment: CDR1 SGHAT and CDR2 FQNNGV. The V and J ends lost 1 base and 2 bases respectively, with 19 bases between them. The CDR3 DNA sequence: TGTGCCAGCAGCTTAGGAGCCGGGGGAGTGGGGCACACAGATACGCAGTATTTT. Amino acid sequence: CASSLGAGGVGHTDTQYF.

V usage is TRBV30 and J usage is TRBJ2-6; D is undetermined. The CDR3 runs 13 residues. Trimming cost V 0 bases and J 4 bases, with 4 bases left between them. Looked up from germline, CDR1 is GTSNPN and CDR2 is SVGIG (reference sequence). The CDR3 sequence is CAWSVRGANVLTF. CDR3 in DNA: TGTGCCTGGAGTGTCCGAGGGGCCAACGTCCTGACTTTC.

This clone was observed a handful of times. The V and J genes are TRBV28 and TRBJ1-2, with D possibly being TRBD1 (6 bases). CDR1 is MDHEN and CDR2 is SYDVKM in the germline V gene. Trimming left V 9 bases short and J 9 bases short, with 20 bases between. The CDR3 length is 13 residues. Here the CDR3 reads CASWEKGGLRYTF. The CDR3 DNA sequence: TGTGCCAGTTGGGAGAAAGGGGGTCTTCGCTACACCTTC.

V is TRBV21-1 and J is TRBJ2-3; the table names TRBD1, a call not compared with the DNA. TRBV21-1 is deemed a pseudogene. The CDR3 is made up of 15 amino acids. The CDR3 reads CASSKGKQAPDTQYF. The CDR3 region has the DNA TGTGCCAGCAGCAAAGGGAAACAGGCCCCAGATACGCAGTATTTT.

By proportion, this clone is medium-sized (0.01 to 0.1%). The chain is built from TRBV6-5 and TRBJ1-6; possibly TRBD1 for D (5 bases). V lost 4 bases and J lost 6, with 13 bases in between. The CDR3 covers 15 residues. The V gene's germline CDR1 is MNHEY and CDR2 SVGAGI. CDR3 coding DNA: TGTGCCAGCAGTTCCTTGGGGCAGCTTAATTCACCCCTCCACTTT. The encoded protein is CASSSLGQLNSPLHF.

This clone was recorded once. V usage is TRBV7-2 and J usage is TRBJ2-7; the D is unclear. V was pared by 0 bases and J by 3 bases, with 6 bases between. This CDR3 spans 13 amino acids. Per germline, CDR1 SGHTA and CDR2 FQGNSA. The CDR3 sequence is CASSLAHIYEQYF. Here the CDR3 DNA reads TGTGCCAGCAGCTTAGCCCACATCTACGAGCAGTACTTC.

The chain carries TRBV5-8 and TRBJ1-4; TRBD1 agrees at 9 bases. Trimming at V came to 4 bases and at J to 8 bases, leaving 9 bases not matched to a gene. Looked up from germline, CDR1 is SGHTS and CDR2 is YDEGEE. This CDR3 has 15 residues. Here the CDR3 DNA reads TGTGCCAGCAGCCTGGGACAGGGAGGTGGAGAAAAACTGTTTTTT. It encodes CASSLGQGGGEKLFF. Looking up the rest from reference TRBV5-8 and TRBJ1-4 gives the full variable domain: EAGVTQSPTHLIKTRGQQATLRCSPISGHTSVYWYQQALGLGLQFLLWYDEGEERNRGNFPPRFSGRQFPNYSSELNVNALELEDSALYLCASSLGQGGGEKLFFGSGTQLSVL.

This clone came up once. This chain uses TRBV6-6 with TRBJ2-1; tentatively, D is TRBD2 (6 bases). CDR3 length: 18 amino acids. Per the germline V gene, CDR1 is MNHNY and CDR2 is SVGAGI (reference sequence). V shed 5 bases and J shed 6 bases, with 26 bases lying between them. The CDR3 bases are TGTGCCAGCAGTCCGGATAGTAGCGGAGGTTCAATTGGCAATGAGCAGTTCTTC. This encodes CASSPDSSGGSIGNEQFF.

The rearrangement uses TRBV7-2 and TRBJ1-1, with a possible D match to TRBD1 (5 bases). Per the germline V gene, CDR1 is SGHTA and CDR2 is FQGNSA. The CDR3 covers 14 residues. V lost 5 bases, J lost 4 bases, and 14 bases lay in between. CDR3 nucleotide sequence: TGTGCCAGCAGCCCAACGCAGGGCCCCACTGAAGCTTTCTTT. Amino acid sequence: CASSPTQGPTEAFF.

The genes are TRBV9 and TRBJ2-7, with a tentative D call TRBD1 (6 bases). V was trimmed by 0 bases and J by 0 bases, leaving 7 bases between them. The CDR3 covers 14 residues. Germline V gene sequence: CDR1 SGDLS, CDR2 YYNGEE. DNA for the CDR3: TGTGCCAGCAGCGTAGAGGACAGCTCCTACGAGCAGTACTTC. It encodes CASSVEDSSYEQYF.

The genes are TRBV6-5 and TRBJ2-7, with TRBD1 as a possible D gene (5 bases). This CDR3 region has 12 residues. V gave up 6 bases and J gave up 6 bases, with 12 bases separating them. CDR1 and CDR2 from the germline V gene are MNHEY and SVGAGI. CDR3 DNA sequence: TGTGCCAGCAGCCCCGAAGGGGCCGAGCAGTACTTC. Translation gives CASSPEGAEQYF.

The J gene is TRBJ2-2, the V gene TRBV7-3; D may be TRBD2 (6 bases). CDR1 is SGHTA, CDR2 FQGTGA, per germline. The CDR3 extends over 15 amino acids. The V gene lost 5 bases and the J gene lost 7 bases, with 17 bases spanning the gap. The CDR3 sequence is CASSPTGGSGGELFF. The DNA for the CDR3 is TGTGCCAGCAGCCCGACCGGGGGTTCCGGCGGGGAGCTGTTTTTT.

The chain couples TRBV7-3 to TRBJ2-1, with TRBD2 matching 7 bases. The ends lost 5 bases at V and 6 bases at J; junction bases unmatched: 10. The germline V gene has CDR1 SGHTA and CDR2 FQGTGA. This CDR3 region has 15 residues. The CDR3 bases are TGTGCCAGCAGCCCCCTCGGGACTACCGGCAATGAGCAGTTCTTC. Protein sequence: CASSPLGTTGNEQFF.

The chain joins TRBV5-3 to TRBJ2-1; possible D gene TRBD2, 5 bases. TRBV5-3 is annotated as an ORF whose role is uncertain. CDR3 size: 15 residues. V was pared by 1 base and J by 10 bases, with 18 bases between. The CDR3 sequence: CARSLWAGPHGEQFF. Written as DNA, the CDR3 is TGTGCCAGAAGCTTGTGGGCGGGCCCACACGGGGAGCAGTTCTTC.

This chain connects TRBV5-1 to TRBJ2-3, with 12 positions matching TRBD2. There are 19 residues in the CDR3. Per germline, CDR1 SGHRS and CDR2 YFSETQ. Losses at the gene ends were 5 bases for V and 10 bases for J; bases not matched to a gene: 23. The CDR3 DNA sequence: TGCGCCAGCAGTTCACTGGAAACCGGGAGGGGACTAGCGGGTTGGGCGCAGTATTTT. Translated, it gives CASSSLETGRGLAGWAQYF. Full variable domain (remainder filled in from reference TRBV5-1 and TRBJ2-3): KAGVTQTPRYLIKTRGQQVTLSCSPISGHRSVSWYQQTPGQGLQFLFEYFSETQRNKGNFPGRFSGRQFSNSRSEMNVSTLELGDSALYLCASSSLETGRGLAGWAQYFGPGTRLTVL.

The genes are TRBV18 and TRBJ1-1, with unresolved D. Germline values: CDR1 KGHSH, CDR2 LQKENI. Trimming removed 3 bases from V and 6 bases from J, with 14 bases in between. The CDR3 runs 14 residues. This CDR3 reads CASSPLDHFSEAFF. For the CDR3, the DNA is TGTGCCAGCTCACCCCTCGACCATTTCTCTGAAGCTTTCTTT.

This rearrangement joins TRBV10-1 to TRBJ2-1; 11 positions match TRBD2. The trim removed 3 bases at V and 5 bases at J, leaving 9 bases unmatched. The CDR3 is made up of 17 amino acids. Germline loops: CDR1 WNHNN, CDR2 SYGVQD (reference sequence). The CDR3 is CASSDTRLAGPNNEQFF. The CDR3 nucleotides are TGCGCCAGCAGTGATACTAGACTAGCGGGACCGAACAATGAGCAGTTCTTC.

The chain couples TRBV2 to TRBJ2-5; D tentatively fits TRBD1 or TRBD2 (5 bases each). Germline assignment: CDR1 SNHLY and CDR2 FYNNEI. CDR3 length: 14 amino acids. V was shortened by 6 bases and J by 4 bases, with 15 bases between the two germline ends. For the CDR3, the DNA is TGTGCCAGCAGCCTCGGGACCACCGCAGAGACCCAGTACTTC. It yields the protein CASSLGTTAETQYF.

V and J are TRBV7-2 and TRBJ2-1, with 14 bases that match TRBD2. With 5 bases clipped from V and 9 bases from J, the junction kept 6 bases outside the gene matches. Germline-derived CDR1 and CDR2 are SGHTA and FQGNSA. CDR3 length: 15 amino acids. CDR3 residues: CASSPGLAGAGEQFF. The DNA of the CDR3 is TGTGCCAGCAGCCCGGGACTAGCGGGAGCGGGTGAGCAGTTCTTC.

The rearrangement links TRBV2 to TRBJ2-5, with no clear D. V gave up 4 bases and J gave up 2 bases, with 2 bases separating them. CDR1 and CDR2 from the germline V gene are SNHLY and FYNNEI. The CDR3 loop spans 11 amino acids. The CDR3 region has the DNA TGTGCCAGCAGTGTTCAAGAGACCCAGTACTTC. Translating gives CASSVQETQYF.

V and J are TRBV7-2 and TRBJ2-5, with D hard to call. The V and J ends lost 8 bases and 1 base respectively, with 11 bases between them. The CDR3 covers 13 residues. CDR1 is SGHTA and CDR2 is FQGNSA in the germline V gene. The CDR3 nucleotides read TGTGCCAGCTCCTGGAGAAGCCAAGAGACCCAGTACTTC. Encoded protein: CASSWRSQETQYF.

The rearrangement joins TRBV27 to TRBJ1-5; D ambiguous. The CDR3 length is 14 residues. Trimming took off 2 bases at V and 2 bases at J, with 7 bases between the two ends. CDR1 and CDR2 (germline): MNHEY, SMNVEV (reference sequence). CDR3 in amino acids: CASSLRVGNQPQHF. CDR3 DNA: TGTGCCAGCAGTTTAAGGGTTGGCAATCAGCCCCAGCATTTT.